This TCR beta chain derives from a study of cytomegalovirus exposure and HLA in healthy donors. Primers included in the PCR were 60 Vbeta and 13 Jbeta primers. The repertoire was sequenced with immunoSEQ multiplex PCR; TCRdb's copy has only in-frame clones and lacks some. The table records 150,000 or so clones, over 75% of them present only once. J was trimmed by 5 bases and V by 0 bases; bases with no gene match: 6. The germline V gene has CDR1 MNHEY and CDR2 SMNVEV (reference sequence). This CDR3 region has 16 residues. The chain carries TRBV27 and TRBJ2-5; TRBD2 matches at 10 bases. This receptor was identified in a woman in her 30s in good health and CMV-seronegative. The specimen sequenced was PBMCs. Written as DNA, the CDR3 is TGTGCCAGCAGTTTATCATTAGCGGGGGGTGTGGAGACCCAGTACTTC. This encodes CASSLSLAGGVETQYF.